These 25 T cell receptor beta chains originate from one sample sequenced in a study of T cell repertoires in cytomegalovirus infection. TCRdb re-analysed the reads in MiXCR, keeping a single row per CDR3 protein. The sample carries around 530,000 distinct CDR3 sequences, 16% recorded once. The specimen sequenced was CD8+ T cells from PBMCs. These receptors originate from a human donor in good health (CMV status not recorded). Some clones in this sample may be carry-over from other donors' samples.

About this clonotype itself: Lacking the conserved final phenylalanine or tryptophan, this CDR3 likely reflects a read error. The chain combines TRBV7-6 with TRBJ2-5; D is ambiguous. The CDR3 runs to 13 residues. Trimming removed 5 bases at V and 5 bases at J, with 12 bases between. Germline-derived CDR1 and CDR2 are SGHVS and FNYEAQ. The CDR3 sequence is CASSPGSVETQYL. The CDR3 DNA is TGTGCCAGCAGCCCGGGTTCGGTCGAGACCCAGTACTTA.

The V and J genes are TRBV14 and TRBJ2-7; D is possibly TRBD1 (5 bases). Deletions cut 4 bases from V and 0 bases from J, with 16 bases between. CDR1 is SGHDN, CDR2 FVKESK, per germline. The CDR3 is 16 residues long. The CDR3 coding sequence is TGTGCCAGCAGCCCCACGGCCAGGGCGAGCTCCTACGAGCAGTACTTC. It specifies CASSPTARASSYEQYF.

This clonotype has just a few counts. The chain links TRBV9 to TRBJ2-1; 9 positions match TRBD2. The CDR3 has 18 residues. The junction had 23 bases not matched to a gene; V was cut back by 8 bases and J by 8 bases. Germline CDR1 SGDLS, CDR2 YYNGEE. CDR3 nucleotides: TGTGCCAGTCACCCCCGGGCTAGCGGGACACCCCCCCGACATGAGCAGTTCTTC. Encoded protein: CASHPRASGTPPRHEQFF.

This clonotype was seen at least ten times. CDR3 protein: CASSYYRDFINYGYTF. CDR3 in DNA: TGTGCCAGCAGTTACTACCGGGACTTTATAAACTATGGCTACACCTTC. This chain links TRBV6-5 with TRBJ1-2; a possible D gene is TRBD1 (5 bases). In germline, CDR1 is MNHEY, CDR2 SVGAGI. This CDR3 contains 16 residues. The ends were cut back, 1 base at V and 2 bases at J, with 14 bases in the middle.

This clonotype came up a few times. The V and J genes are TRBV5-6 and TRBJ1-2; no firm D call. Germline V lookup: CDR1 SGHDT, CDR2 YYEEEE. CDR3 length: 14 amino acids. The V and J ends lost 0 bases and 0 bases respectively, with 6 bases between them. Written as DNA, the CDR3 is TGTGCCAGCAGCTTGGACGGAACTAACTATGGCTACACCTTC. Amino acids: CASSLDGTNYGYTF.

In this sample, this clonotype turned up many times. This chain uses TRBV7-8 with TRBJ2-5; D remains unclear. The V and J ends lost 5 bases and 5 bases respectively, with 3 bases between them. The CDR3 has 10 residues. Germline CDR1 and CDR2: SGHVS and FQNEAQ. CDR3 residues: CASSPETQYF. The CDR3, as DNA: TGTGCCAGCAGCCCTGAGACCCAGTACTTC.

The table lists this clonotype with a few counts. Here the CDR3 reads CATSRDDREKNQPQHF. CDR3 sequence (DNA): TGTGCCACCAGCAGAGATGACAGGGAAAAGAATCAGCCCCAGCATTTT. This chain connects TRBV15 to TRBJ1-5; 7 nucleotides match TRBD1. V shed 0 bases, J shed 4 bases, and the junction held 6 bases outside the gene matches. CDR1 is LNHNV and CDR2 is YYDKDF in the germline V gene (reference sequence). CDR3 length: 16 residues.

This clonotype has a count of ten or more. This sequence joins TRBV12-5 and TRBJ2-1; D uncertain. This CDR3 comprises 12 residues. Per the germline V gene, CDR1 is LGHNT and CDR2 is FRNRAP. V was clipped by 4 bases and J by 4 bases, with 5 bases between them. The CDR3 loop is CASGSRYNEQFF. The CDR3 DNA sequence: TGTGCTAGTGGTTCCCGATACAATGAGCAGTTCTTC.

This chain joins TRBV24-1 and TRBJ2-2, with D possibly matching TRBD2 (7 bases). Germline V gene sequence: CDR1 KGHDR, CDR2 SFDVKD. This CDR3 comprises 16 residues. Deletions cut 2 bases from V and 3 bases from J, with 12 bases between. The CDR3 nucleotides are TGTGCCACCAGTGATTCCCGGGGGGCCGACACCGGGGAGCTGTTTTTT. This translates into CATSDSRGADTGELFF.

The sample holds a few counts of this clonotype. The chain links TRBV6-5 to TRBJ1-3, with no clear D. Per the germline V gene, CDR1 is MNHEY and CDR2 is SVGAGI. Trimming cost V 0 bases and J 0 bases, with 6 bases left between them. The CDR3 loop spans 15 amino acids. The CDR3 nucleotides are TGTGCCAGCAGTTACTCTGCTTACTCTGGAAACACCATATATTTT. It specifies CASSYSAYSGNTIYF.

The chain links TRBV7-8 to TRBJ2-7; D gene unclear. CDR3 length equals 13 residues. From germline, CDR1 is SGHVS and CDR2 FQNEAQ. V was clipped by 8 bases and J by 2 bases, with 13 bases between them. CDR3 DNA sequence: TGTGCCAGCGCGGTAAGGGTAACCTACGAGCAGTACTTC. Translation gives CASAVRVTYEQYF.

This clonotype was detected ten times or more. This chain joins TRBV7-2 and TRBJ1-1; 9 nucleotides agree with TRBD1. The CDR3 has 16 amino acids. CDR1 is SGHTA, CDR2 FQGNSA, per germline. V was clipped by 6 bases and J by 3 bases; unmatched bases: 11. The CDR3 is CASRTRDREVYTEAFF. Here the CDR3 DNA reads TGTGCCAGCAGGACCCGGGACAGGGAAGTTTACACTGAAGCTTTCTTT.

This clonotype was observed many times. J is TRBJ2-7 and V is TRBV27, with 7 bases fitting TRBD1. V shed 5 bases, J shed 2 bases, and the junction held 9 bases outside the gene matches. The CDR3 spans 15 residues. The germline V gene has CDR1 MNHEY and CDR2 SMNVEV (reference sequence). The CDR3 protein is CASSKDGTDPYEQYF. Here the CDR3 DNA reads TGTGCCAGCAGTAAAGATGGGACAGATCCCTACGAGCAGTACTTC.

This rearrangement joins TRBV9 to TRBJ2-5; D gene uncertain. The germline V and J ends were trimmed by 1 base and 1 base, with 11 bases remaining between them. CDR3 size: 15 residues. Germline V lookup: CDR1 SGDLS, CDR2 YYNGEE. The CDR3 loop is CASSVSGLPQETQYF. For the CDR3, the DNA is TGTGCCAGCAGCGTATCTGGCCTCCCCCAAGAGACCCAGTACTTC.

This clonotype has more than one count but fewer than ten. This sequence joins TRBV9 and TRBJ2-5, with 12 positions matching TRBD2. The V and J ends lost 4 bases and 3 bases, in that order; junction bases with no gene match: 10. The CDR3 is 17 amino acids. Germline-derived CDR1 and CDR2 are SGDLS and YYNGEE. CDR3 residues: CASSPRGLAGRKETQYF. CDR3 bases: TGTGCCAGCAGCCCGAGGGGACTAGCGGGCCGAAAAGAGACCCAGTACTTC.

This chain joins TRBV4-1 and TRBJ1-4; 7 bases fit TRBD1. V shed 1 base, J shed 10 bases, and the junction held 9 bases outside the gene matches. The CDR3 loop spans 15 amino acids. Per the germline V gene, CDR1 is MGHRA and CDR2 is YSYEKL. CDR3 region: CASSQVGGTEPKLFF. As DNA, the CDR3 is TGCGCCAGCAGCCAAGTGGGGGGGACAGAACCAAAACTGTTTTTT.

The chain combines TRBV15 with TRBJ1-1; no reliable D call. V was pared by 0 bases and J by 3 bases, with 11 bases between. CDR1 is LNHNV and CDR2 is YYDKDF in the germline V gene (reference sequence). This CDR3 has 15 amino acids. The CDR3 coding sequence is TGTGCCACCAGCAGAGATATGGTAGTGTACACTGAAGCTTTCTTT. Protein sequence: CATSRDMVVYTEAFF.

This clonotype showed up many times. This chain connects TRBV27 to TRBJ2-7; 12 bases fit TRBD2. This CDR3 is 13 amino acids long. In germline, CDR1 is MNHEY, CDR2 SMNVEV (reference sequence). V dropped 5 bases and J dropped 5; count of bases not matched to a gene: 1. CDR3 coding DNA: TGTGCCAGCAGTAGACTAGCGGGAGACGAGCAGTACTTC. Its protein is CASSRLAGDEQYF.

This clonotype was counted many times. V usage is TRBV19 and J usage is TRBJ1-4, with unresolved D. V lost 6 bases to trimming and J lost 0 bases, with 14 bases between them. Per germline, CDR1 LNHDA and CDR2 SQIVND (reference sequence). The CDR3 sequence is 16 residues long. The DNA for the CDR3 is TGTGCCAGTAGACGCGGGATTCTCCCAACTAATGAAAAACTGTTTTTT. Translating gives CASRRGILPTNEKLFF.

This chain connects TRBV9 to TRBJ2-7; 7 bases match TRBD2. From germline, CDR1 is SGDLS and CDR2 YYNGEE. The CDR3 is 15 residues long. V was pared by 0 bases and J by 5 bases, with 8 bases of the junction left unmatched. This chain's CDR3 is CASSVAPGGTHEQYF. Written as DNA, the CDR3 is TGTGCCAGCAGCGTAGCCCCGGGAGGAACCCACGAGCAGTACTTC.

This clonotype has just a few counts. In nucleotides, the CDR3 is TGTGCCAGTAGTACCGAGGGAACGCTAAATGAAAAACTGTTTTTT. Its protein product is CASSTEGTLNEKLFF. J is TRBJ1-4 and V is TRBV19, with D unclear. Trimming took off 4 bases at V and 5 bases at J, with 14 bases between the two ends. Germline-derived CDR1 and CDR2 are LNHDA and SQIVND (reference sequence). This CDR3 region has 15 residues.

V is TRBV4-1 and J is TRBJ1-2; 7 bases map to TRBD1. V dropped 4 bases and J dropped 6; count of bases not matched to a gene: 5. CDR3 length: 13 amino acids. Germline V lookup: CDR1 MGHRA, CDR2 YSYEKL. Written as DNA, the CDR3 is TGCGCCAGCAGCCTCGCCGGGACAGATGGCTACACCTTC. Its protein is CASSLAGTDGYTF.

The table lists this clonotype with many counts. The chain joins TRBV11-2 to TRBJ2-7; 8 nucleotides match TRBD2. The CDR3 is made up of 16 amino acids. Germline V lookup: CDR1 SGHAT, CDR2 FQNNGV. The junction had 10 bases not matched to a gene; V was cut back by 4 bases and J by 2 bases. The CDR3 DNA reads as TGTGCCAGCAGCTCGGGGGGGGGCTTTTTGACCTACGAGCAGTACTTC. It encodes CASSSGGGFLTYEQYF.

This clonotype occurred once. The chain is built from TRBV5-1 and TRBJ2-1; D ambiguous. The germline V and J ends were trimmed by 3 bases and 8 bases, with 12 bases remaining between them. In germline, CDR1 is SGHRS, CDR2 YFSETQ. The CDR3 is 13 amino acids. The CDR3 DNA follows: TGCGCCAGCAGCTCACTTTCCGGGCATGAGCAGTTCTTC. This translates into CASSSLSGHEQFF.

This clonotype was observed many times. This chain links TRBV7-9 with TRBJ2-7; 7 positions match TRBD1. Germline lookup yields CDR1 SEHNR and CDR2 FQNEAQ (reference sequence). The CDR3 is made up of 15 amino acids. Unmatched junction bases numbered 16, after V lost 7 bases and J lost 7 bases. The CDR3 nucleotides read TGTGCCAGCACCTCCCCAACAGGGGATACGGGGGAGCAGTACTTC. Protein sequence: CASTSPTGDTGEQYF.